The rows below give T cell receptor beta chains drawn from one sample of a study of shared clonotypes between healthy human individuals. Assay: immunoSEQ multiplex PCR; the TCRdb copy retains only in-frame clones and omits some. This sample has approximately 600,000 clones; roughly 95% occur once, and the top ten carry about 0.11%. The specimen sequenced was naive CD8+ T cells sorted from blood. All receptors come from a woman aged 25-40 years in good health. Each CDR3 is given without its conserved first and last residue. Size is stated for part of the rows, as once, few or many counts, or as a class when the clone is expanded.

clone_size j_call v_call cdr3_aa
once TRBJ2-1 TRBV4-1 ASSQASGRAGEQF
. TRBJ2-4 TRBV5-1 ASSLEGENIQY
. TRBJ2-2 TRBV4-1 ASSHPSSGTAGELF
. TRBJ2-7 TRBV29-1 SVTSQNYEQY
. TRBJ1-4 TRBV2 ASREGGEDEKLF
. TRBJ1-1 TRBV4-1 ASSQGASRIQWAEAF
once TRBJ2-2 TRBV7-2 ASSLQEGWNTGELF
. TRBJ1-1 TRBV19 ASSGGSTGHTEAF
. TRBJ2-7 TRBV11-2 ASSLGGLGYEQY
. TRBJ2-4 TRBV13 ASSEGGGLAKNIQY
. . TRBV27 ASRNGTGDAYEQY
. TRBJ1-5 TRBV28 ASSLRRTVGSNQPQH
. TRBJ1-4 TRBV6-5 ASRLATNEKLF
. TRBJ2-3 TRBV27 ASSSFTDTQY
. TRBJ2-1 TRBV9 ASSWEGRNEQF
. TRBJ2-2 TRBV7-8 ASSPTIAGLSTGELF
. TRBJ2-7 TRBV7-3 ASSFGRDRSYEQY
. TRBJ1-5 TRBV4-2 ASSQDLMGPQPQH
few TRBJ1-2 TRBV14 ASSQEGSFYGYT
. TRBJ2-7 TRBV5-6 ASSLGTYEQY
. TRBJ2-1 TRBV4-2 ASSQDRREIHEQF
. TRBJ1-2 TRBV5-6 ASRVPEGAGGYT
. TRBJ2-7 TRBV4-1 ASSNRQGGSYEQY
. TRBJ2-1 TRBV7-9 ASSLPSKGNEQF
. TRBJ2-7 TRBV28 ATTLLGKPAYEQY
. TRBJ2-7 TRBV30 AQGTTSNEQY
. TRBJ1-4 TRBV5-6 ASSYGTGPEELF
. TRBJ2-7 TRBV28 ASSYDRVPKTSGGPYEQY
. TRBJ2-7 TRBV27 ASSLRGVYEQY
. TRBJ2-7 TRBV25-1 ASSEYGESYEQY
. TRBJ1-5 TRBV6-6 ATGSGRKGNQPQH
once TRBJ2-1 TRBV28 ASSRPGQGYNEQF
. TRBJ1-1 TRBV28 ASSWTRAGTEAF
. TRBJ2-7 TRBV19 ASSGGNIGSYEQY
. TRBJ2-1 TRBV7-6 ASSPLAGGVGGNEQF
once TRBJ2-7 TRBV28 ASSLNRVAGSERLEQY
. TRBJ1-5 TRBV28 ASSEGGWEPQH
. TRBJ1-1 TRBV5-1 ASSYTGTDSDEAF
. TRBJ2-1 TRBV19 ASSSLTSSVEQF
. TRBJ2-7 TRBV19 ASSPMVGSYEQY
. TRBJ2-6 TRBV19 ASRTDRFNVLT
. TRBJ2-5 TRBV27 ASRETGLFVETQY
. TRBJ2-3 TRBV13 ASRVGADTQY
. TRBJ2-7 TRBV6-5 ASRQASSYEQY
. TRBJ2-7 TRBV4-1 ASSHRAGPYEQY
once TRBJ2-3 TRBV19 ASSIGSSTDTQY
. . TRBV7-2 ASSWGLVSSYEQY
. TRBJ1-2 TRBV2 ASMSGSLEGYT